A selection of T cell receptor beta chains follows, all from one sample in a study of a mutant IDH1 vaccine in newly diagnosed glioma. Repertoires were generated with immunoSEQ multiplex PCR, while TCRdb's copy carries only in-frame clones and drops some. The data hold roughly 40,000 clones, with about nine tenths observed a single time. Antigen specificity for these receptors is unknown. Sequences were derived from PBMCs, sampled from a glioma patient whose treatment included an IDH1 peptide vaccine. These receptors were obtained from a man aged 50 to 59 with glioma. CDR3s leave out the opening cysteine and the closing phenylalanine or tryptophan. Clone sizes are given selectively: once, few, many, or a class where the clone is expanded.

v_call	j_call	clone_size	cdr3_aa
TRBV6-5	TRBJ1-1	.	ASSRRTGNTEAF
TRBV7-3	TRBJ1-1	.	ASSLGGTGKTSVAF
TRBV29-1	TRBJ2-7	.	SVRDLSYEQY
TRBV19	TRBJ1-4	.	ASTVGGVREKLF
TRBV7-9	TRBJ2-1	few	ASSLGAFTGTDKYNEQF
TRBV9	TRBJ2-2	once	ASSFGVTVAGELF
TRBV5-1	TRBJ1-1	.	ASSWTGRNTEAF
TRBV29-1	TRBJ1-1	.	SVDVNTEAF
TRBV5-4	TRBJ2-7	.	ASSQDRPYEQY
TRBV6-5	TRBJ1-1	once	ASSWSAPVANTEAF
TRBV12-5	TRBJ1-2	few	ASGGGRAYGYT
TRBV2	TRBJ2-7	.	ASRKGQGSYEQY
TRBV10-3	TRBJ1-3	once	AISERSGSGNTIY
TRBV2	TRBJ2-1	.	ASLRLAGEDVAYNEQF
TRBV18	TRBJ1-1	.	ASSLGQNTEAF
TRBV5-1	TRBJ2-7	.	ASSPEWAPYEQY
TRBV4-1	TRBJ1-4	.	ASSQDTGARGEKLF
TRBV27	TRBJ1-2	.	ASSLRSGADGYT
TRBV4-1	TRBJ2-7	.	ASSPGTRGYEQY
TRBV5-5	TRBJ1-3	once	ASSSGPSSGNTIY
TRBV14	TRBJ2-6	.	ASSQPRETHSGANVLT
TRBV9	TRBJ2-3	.	ASSVAPDPSTDTQY
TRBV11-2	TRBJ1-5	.	ASSTMGGRGQPQH
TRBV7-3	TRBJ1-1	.	ASSSPGDTEAF
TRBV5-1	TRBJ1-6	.	ASSDVRGSPLH
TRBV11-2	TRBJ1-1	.	ASSLGQGTGSDTEAF
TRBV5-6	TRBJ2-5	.	ASSTVGTLRETQY
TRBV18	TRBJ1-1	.	ASSPPMNTEAF
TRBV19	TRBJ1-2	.	ASSQGQGKGYT
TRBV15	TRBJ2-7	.	ATSRTPQGTYEQY
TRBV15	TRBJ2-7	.	ATSRGPGQGDEQY
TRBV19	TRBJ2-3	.	ASSPRIDTQY
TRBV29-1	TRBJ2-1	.	SAGGRDSYNEQF
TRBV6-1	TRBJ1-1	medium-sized	ASSRVLNTEAF
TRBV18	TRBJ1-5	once	ASSPRGEGARNQPQH
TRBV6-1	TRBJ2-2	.	ASRSAGELF
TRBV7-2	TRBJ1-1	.	ASRRSLEAITEAF
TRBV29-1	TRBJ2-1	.	SVETTEGLTYNEQF
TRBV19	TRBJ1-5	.	ASSKTGYSNQPQH
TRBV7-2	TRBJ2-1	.	ASSSREGRSYNEQF